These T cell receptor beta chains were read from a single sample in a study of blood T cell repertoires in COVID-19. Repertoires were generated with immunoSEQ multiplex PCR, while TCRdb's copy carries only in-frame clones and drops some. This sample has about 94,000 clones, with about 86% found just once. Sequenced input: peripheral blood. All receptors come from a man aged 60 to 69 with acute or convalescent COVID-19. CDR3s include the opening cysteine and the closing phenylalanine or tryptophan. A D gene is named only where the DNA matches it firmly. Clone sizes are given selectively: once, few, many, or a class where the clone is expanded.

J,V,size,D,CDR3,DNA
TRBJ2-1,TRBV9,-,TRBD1,CASTASSDRGNEQFF,TGTGCCAGCACCGCTAGCTCCGACAGGGGTAATGAGCAGTTCTTC
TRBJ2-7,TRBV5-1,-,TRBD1,CASSLTQQGTSYEQYF,TGCGCCAGCAGCCTAACTCAACAGGGGACGTCCTACGAGCAGTACTTC
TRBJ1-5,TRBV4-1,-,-,CASSHPAGTSYQPQHF,TGCGCCAGCAGCCATCCCGCCGGGACATCCTATCAGCCCCAGCATTTT
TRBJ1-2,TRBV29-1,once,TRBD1,CSVEERTGDHGYTF,TGCAGCGTTGAAGAAAGGACAGGCGACCATGGCTACACCTTC
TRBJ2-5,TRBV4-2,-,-,CASSQDGTARETQYF,TGTGCCAGCAGCCAGGATGGGACTGCTCGAGAGACCCAGTACTTC
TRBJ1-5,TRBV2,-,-,CASSDVAAAQPQHF,TGTGCCAGCAGTGACGTGGCAGCGGCTCAGCCCCAGCATTTT
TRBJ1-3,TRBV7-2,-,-,CASLGQGGGNTIYF,TGTGCCAGCCTAGGGCAGGGTGGAGGAAACACCATATATTTT
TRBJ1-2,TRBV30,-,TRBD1,CAWSAIDRGGYTF,TGTGCCTGGAGTGCTATCGACAGGGGAGGCTACACCTTC
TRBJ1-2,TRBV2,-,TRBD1,CASSLTGGDGYTF,TGTGCCAGCAGTTTGACAGGGGGGGATGGCTACACCTTC
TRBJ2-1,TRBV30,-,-,CAWIRGSYNEQFF,TGTGCCTGGATCAGGGGATCCTACAATGAGCAGTTCTTC
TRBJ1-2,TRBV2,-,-,CASSKDGVALYGYTF,TGTGCCAGCAGTAAAGACGGGGTTGCCCTCTATGGCTACACCTTC
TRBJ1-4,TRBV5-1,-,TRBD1,CASSRTGGVGEKLFF,TGCGCCAGCAGTCGAACAGGGGGCGTGGGTGAAAAACTGTTTTTT
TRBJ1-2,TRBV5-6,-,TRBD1,CASSIPGQGQEKYGYTF,TGTGCCAGCAGCATTCCGGGACAGGGCCAAGAAAAGTATGGCTACACCTTC
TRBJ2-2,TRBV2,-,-,CASNRSPDGELFF,TGTGCCAGCAACAGGTCTCCGGACGGGGAGCTGTTTTTT
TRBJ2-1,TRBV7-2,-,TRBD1,CASSLMGTGGFRSYNEQFF,TGTGCCAGCAGCTTAATGGGGACAGGGGGCTTTAGGTCCTACAATGAGCAGTTCTTC
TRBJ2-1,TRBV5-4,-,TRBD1,CASSTRTGGSYNEQFF,TGTGCCAGCAGCACCAGGACAGGGGGGTCCTACAATGAGCAGTTCTTC
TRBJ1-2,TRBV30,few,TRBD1,CAAGQGNYGYTF,TGTGCCGCAGGACAGGGAAACTATGGCTACACCTTC
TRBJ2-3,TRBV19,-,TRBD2,CASTSGVPTDTQYF,TGTGCCAGTACTAGCGGGGTACCCACAGATACGCAGTATTTT
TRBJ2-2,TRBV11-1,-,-,CASSLRGNTGELFF,TGTGCCAGCAGCTTACGGGGAAACACCGGGGAGCTGTTTTTT